This T cell receptor beta chain was sequenced during a study of Ad26.COV2.S vaccination and SARS-CoV-2 variants. Study observations and caveats: Reported post-vaccination CD8+ and CD4+ T cell responses to spike showed substantial breadth.

For this clone: Its antigen is as yet unknown.

Stated treatment: around 19 received Ad26.COV2.S at low or high dose, single or two shots; about 5 received placebo; per-sample allocation not given. Sampling occurred on day 63 after the first vaccine or placebo injection. The germline gives CDR1 SGHRS, CDR2 YFSETQ. The CDR3 loop spans 13 amino acids. Trimming shortened V by 3 bases and J by 7 bases, and 10 bases separated the two germline ends. Using immunoSEQ multiplex PCR, the repertoire was profiled, and TCRdb retains in-frame clones only, with some absent. The sample carries fewer than 300,000 clones, 70% to 90% recorded once. This sequence was found in a person between 18 and 59 years old who received the Ad26.COV2.S COVID-19 vaccine or a placebo. Sequenced material: peripheral blood, taken in a trial of Ad26.COV2.S vaccine versus placebo. The rearrangement joins TRBV5-1 to TRBJ1-4; D gene uncertain. CDR3 region: CASSSGSIEKLFF. DNA of the CDR3: TGCGCCAGCAGCTCGGGGAGTATTGAAAAACTGTTTTTT.